One sample yielded the 3 T cell receptor beta chains listed below, sequenced in a study of T cell responses to AZD1222 COVID-19 vaccine. Libraries were prepared by immunoSEQ multiplex PCR; TCRdb keeps only in-frame clonotypes and omits some of them. The sample has more than 150,000 clones, 88% seen once. Sequences were derived from peripheral blood, sampled on day 0 of AZD1222 vaccination. The receptors originated from an adult in good health.

The chain has TRBV5-1 and TRBJ1-6; perhaps TRBD1 as D (5 bases). The CDR3 contains 15 residues. V was pared by 2 bases and J by 10 bases, with 16 bases between. CDR1 and CDR2 (germline): SGHRS, YFSETQ. CDR3 nucleotide sequence: TGCGCCAGCAGCTTAGGGGCAGCCGAGGGATCACCCCTCCACTTT. Its protein product is CASSLGAAEGSPLHF.

CDR3 sequence: CASASGGRGEKLFF. CDR3 coding DNA: TGTGCCAGCGCCTCAGGGGGGCGGGGGGAAAAACTGTTTTTT. The chain links TRBV7-8 to TRBJ1-4; 7 bases map to TRBD1. This CDR3 region has 14 residues. V dropped 8 bases and J dropped 8; count of bases not matched to a gene: 11. Germline CDR1 reads SGHVS; CDR2 reads FQNEAQ.

J is TRBJ1-5 and V is TRBV19, with 9 bases aligning to TRBD1. The germline V gene has CDR1 LNHDA and CDR2 SQIVND (reference sequence). V trimming: 5 bases; J trimming: 1 base; junction bases outside the gene matches: 9. The CDR3 has 17 residues. CDR3 bases: TGTGCCAGTAGTGTATTACAGGGGGCAGGGAGCAATCAGCCCCAGCATTTT. Translation gives CASSVLQGAGSNQPQHF.